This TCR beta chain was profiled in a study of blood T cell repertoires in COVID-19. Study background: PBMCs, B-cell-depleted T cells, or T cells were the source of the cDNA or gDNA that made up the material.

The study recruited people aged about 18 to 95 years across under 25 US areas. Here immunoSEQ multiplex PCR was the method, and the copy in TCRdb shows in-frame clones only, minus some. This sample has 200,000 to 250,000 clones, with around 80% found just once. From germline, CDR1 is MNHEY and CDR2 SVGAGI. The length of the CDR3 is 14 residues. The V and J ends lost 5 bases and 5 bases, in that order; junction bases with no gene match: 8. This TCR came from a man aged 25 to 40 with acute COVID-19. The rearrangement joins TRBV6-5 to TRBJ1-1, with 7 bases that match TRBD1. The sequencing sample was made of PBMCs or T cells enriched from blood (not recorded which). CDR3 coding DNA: TGTGCCAGCAGTAACAAGGGGGCGAGAACTGAAGCTTTCTTT. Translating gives CASSNKGARTEAFF.